This T cell receptor (beta chain) was captured by sequencing in a study of OX40 agonist ivuxolimab in advanced cancers. Background on the study: The treatment was a fully human IgG2 OX40 agonist, ivuxolimab. A partial response was reached by three patients: one with hepatocellular carcinoma and two with cutaneous melanoma.

Trimming cost V 7 bases and J 7 bases, with 11 bases left between them. CDR3 size: 11 residues. The germline gives CDR1 MNHEY, CDR2 SMNVEV (reference sequence). Assay: immunoSEQ multiplex PCR; the TCRdb copy retains only in-frame clones and omits some. This table has 65,000 to 80,000 clones, approximately 91% appearing once. To note about this clone: Its specificity is not known.

Findings and limits, study-wide: At 0.1 to 3.0 mg/kg and by week 6, CD4+ and CD8+ T cells in the blood had expanded clonally.

The origin of this receptor is an adult with an advanced solid tumor such as melanoma, head and neck, liver or kidney cancer. The chain combines TRBV27 with TRBJ2-7; D remains unclear. The input for sequencing was CD4+ or CD8+ T cells sorted from blood, taken in a trial of the OX40 agonist ivuxolimab. CDR3: CASTLSGEQYF. Here the CDR3 DNA reads TGTGCCAGCACCCTAAGTGGGGAGCAGTACTTC.